The T cell receptor (beta chain) described here comes from a study of Graves' ophthalmopathy and Graves' hyperthyroidism. Findings and limits, study-wide: Ophthalmopathy progression was predicted with 55% to 71% sensitivity and about 72% specificity. In blood appeared most of the expanded thyroid clonotypes whose frequency exceeded 0.001.

A note on this clonotype: What it recognizes is unknown.

Transcripts of RNA were the source for amplifying TCR beta CDR3 regions. First-round RT-PCR used HTBI primers; second-round multiplex PCR followed. MiXCR, applied by TCRdb to the multiplex PCR reads, yields one record per CDR3 protein. In the table there are about 500,000 distinct CDR3 sequences, 39% of which are singletons. Aged 18 to 65, the patients with hyperthyroidism had under 2 months' duration and were newly diagnosed. Symptoms, serum thyroxine and TRAb, thyroid ultrasound, and orbital computed tomography formed the diagnostic basis. The CDR3 sequence is 14 residues long. In germline, CDR1 is SGHTA, CDR2 FQGNSA. The junction had 7 bases not matched to a gene; V was cut back by 5 bases and J by 8 bases.

This receptor was identified in an adult man with Graves' hyperthyroidism. The rearrangement links TRBV7-2 to TRBJ1-4; 8 bases are a match to TRBD1. Sequenced input: peripheral blood or thyroid tissue (not recorded which). The CDR3: CASSRGQGLEKLFF. In nucleotides, the CDR3 is TGTGCCAGCAGCCGAGGACAGGGATTGGAAAAACTGTTTTTT.